A selection of T cell receptor beta chains follows, all from one sample in a study of blood T cell repertoires in COVID-19. Libraries were prepared by immunoSEQ multiplex PCR; TCRdb keeps only in-frame clonotypes and omits some of them. The sample has about 120,000 clones; 75% to 85% are singletons. The sequenced sample consisted of peripheral blood. Receptors originate from a human donor in a cohort sampled during active COVID-19. Each CDR3 is given with its conserved first and last residue. D genes are given only for firm matches. Size tells how often a clone was seen (once, few, many) or the class of an expanded clone, and some rows leave it out.

v_call	clone_size	j_call	d_call	cdr3_aa	cdr3_nt
TRBV11-3	NA	TRBJ2-2	NA	CASSLGAGIFTGELFF	TGTGCCAGCAGCTTAGGTGCAGGGATTTTCACCGGGGAGCTGTTTTTT
TRBV10-1	NA	TRBJ1-5	TRBD1	CASSSGQGGQPQHF	TGCGCCAGCAGTTCCGGACAGGGCGGTCAGCCCCAGCATTTT
TRBV7-2	NA	TRBJ2-3	NA	CASSPGVAGTDTQYF	TGTGCCAGCAGCCCCGGGGTAGCGGGCACAGATACGCAGTATTTT
TRBV10-1	NA	TRBJ2-1	NA	CASSESGGEYDEQFF	TGCGCCAGCAGTGAGTCGGGCGGGGAGTACGATGAGCAGTTCTTC
TRBV4-2	NA	TRBJ2-7	TRBD1	CASSQGDRVEQYF	TGTGCCAGCAGCCAAGGGGACAGGGTCGAGCAGTACTTC
TRBV7-2	NA	TRBJ2-3	TRBD2	CASSVYSGGASTDTQYF	TGTGCCAGCAGCGTCTATAGCGGGGGGGCTAGCACAGATACGCAGTATTTT
TRBV4-3	NA	TRBJ2-2	NA	CASSQQGAGELFF	TGCGCCAGCAGCCAACAGGGCGCCGGGGAGCTGTTTTTT
TRBV7-8	once	TRBJ2-5	TRBD2	CASSLAGSSGGRYQETQYF	TGTGCCAGCAGCTTAGCGGGGTCTAGCGGGGGGCGGTACCAAGAGACCCAGTACTTC
TRBV11-2	NA	TRBJ2-7	NA	CASSLGDWTAYEQYF	TGTGCCAGCAGCTTAGGTGATTGGACAGCCTACGAGCAGTACTTC
TRBV11-2	NA	TRBJ1-3	TRBD1	CASSPRGTGGSSGNTIYF	TGTGCCAGCAGCCCGCGAGGGACAGGGGGCTCCTCTGGAAACACCATATATTTT
TRBV4-1	NA	TRBJ1-1	NA	CASRDWGGTEAFF	TGCGCCAGCAGGGATTGGGGCGGCACTGAAGCTTTCTTT